These 7 T cell receptor beta chains originate from one sample sequenced in a study of blood T cell repertoires in COVID-19. This table comes from immunoSEQ multiplex PCR, and its TCRdb copy is limited to in-frame clones, with some not included. The sample records roughly 180,000 clones, over 70% being singletons. The sample was peripheral blood. These receptors were collected from a woman between 40 and 50 years old with COVID-19, enrolled during active disease.

The J gene is TRBJ1-2, the V gene TRBV27, with TRBD1 as a possible D gene (5 bases). This CDR3 has 16 amino acids. CDR1 MNHEY and CDR2 SMNVEV come from the germline V gene (reference sequence). V was cut by 4 bases and J by 4 bases, with 19 bases left in between. The CDR3 region has the DNA TGTGCCAGCAGTTCCCCCTCCGGGCAGGGCGGCTATGGCTACACCTTC. Residues: CASSSPSGQGGYGYTF.

This clone was counted a single time. V is TRBV4-2 and J is TRBJ1-5; TRBD1 is a possible D gene (5 bases). Deletions cut 0 bases from V and 1 base from J, with 13 bases between. From germline, CDR1 is LGHNA and CDR2 YNFKEQ. The CDR3 consists of 17 residues. The CDR3 nucleotides read TGTGCCAGCAGCCAAGATGGGGGGGGGTTGAGCAATCAGCCCCAGCATTTT. Amino acids: CASSQDGGGLSNQPQHF.

The chain carries TRBV14 and TRBJ1-2; D might be TRBD1 (6 bases). V lost 2 bases and J 4 bases, leaving 14 bases between the germline ends. The CDR3 sequence is 15 residues long. Germline CDR1 reads SGHDN; CDR2 reads FVKESK. CDR3 in DNA: TGTGCCAGCAGCCAATCGCCAAGGGGGACCTATGGCTACACCTTC. Translating it yields CASSQSPRGTYGYTF.

The chain recombines TRBV7-2 with TRBJ2-7; D may be TRBD1 (5 bases). The germline V gene has CDR1 SGHTA and CDR2 FQGNSA. The CDR3 sequence is 15 residues long. V gave up 2 bases and J gave up 7 bases, with 18 bases separating them. The DNA of the CDR3 is TGTGCCAGCAGCTTACGGCAGGGCCCCCGTGGTGAGCAGTACTTC. Translated, it gives CASSLRQGPRGEQYF. The full variable domain, completed using reference TRBV7-2 and TRBJ2-7, is GAGVSQSPSNKVTEKGKDVELRCDPISGHTALYWYRQSLGQGLEFLIYFQGNSAPDKSGLPSDRFSAERTGGSVSTLTIQRTQQEDSAVYLCASSLRQGPRGEQYFGPGTRLTVT.

This CDR3 is CASSQRTGGRGTDTQYF. CDR3 nucleotide sequence: TGTGCCAGCAGCCAGAGGACAGGGGGAAGGGGCACAGATACGCAGTATTTT. The V call is TRBV14, the J call TRBJ2-3, with 10 nucleotides matching TRBD1. V trimming: 3 bases; J trimming: 1 base; junction bases outside the gene matches: 7. The CDR3 spans 17 residues. Germline CDR1 reads SGHDN; CDR2 reads FVKESK. Complete variable domain (other parts from reference TRBV14 and TRBJ2-3): EAGVTQFPSHSVIEKGQTVTLRCDPISGHDNLYWYRRVMGKEIKFLLHFVKESKQDESGMPNNRFLAERTGGTYSTLKVQPAELEDSGVYFCASSQRTGGRGTDTQYFGPGTRLTVL.

This chain links TRBV19 with TRBJ1-2, with 7 nucleotides matching TRBD1. V lost 3 bases to trimming and J lost 1 base; unmatched junction nucleotides: 11. The CDR3 sequence is 17 residues long. The germline gives CDR1 LNHDA, CDR2 SQIVND (reference sequence). The CDR3 sequence is CASSIAGGSSDNYGYTF. Here the CDR3 DNA reads TGTGCCAGTAGTATCGCAGGGGGTAGCTCTGATAACTATGGCTACACCTTC.

The chain combines TRBV24-1 with TRBJ1-5, with a tentative D call TRBD1 (5 bases). Between the trimmed V and J ends, which lost 3 bases and 4 bases, there was a span of 18 bases. The CDR3 is 17 residues long. Germline V lookup: CDR1 KGHDR, CDR2 SFDVKD. CDR3 protein: CATSDKFFRGNNQPQHF. The CDR3 DNA follows: TGTGCCACCAGTGATAAATTTTTTAGGGGCAATAATCAGCCCCAGCATTTT.